Below are 28 T cell receptor beta chains sequenced from a single sample in a study of identical twins' blood T cells (dated by TCRdb to the early 2010s). The library relied on 5' RACE. TCRdb shows the sequencer as Illumina Genome Analyzer IIx. The public reads were run again by TCRdb, first through fastp at Q25 and then through MiXCR, and only productive beta chains were kept. For every CDR3 protein sequence, its rows merge into one entry that carries the most common genes and DNA. Across this sample there are hundreds of thousands of distinct CDR3 sequences, with more than 25% seen only once. The ten largest make up roughly 6.1% of the sample. Specimen: PBMCs. The receptors derive from a woman aged 18-55 years in good health.

This chain uses TRBV6-6 with TRBJ2-3; D gene unclear. The germline CDR1 and CDR2 sequences are MNHNY and SVGAGI (reference sequence). CDR3 length: 12 amino acids. With 0 bases removed from V and 4 bases from J, the gap between germline ends came to 2 bases. In DNA, the CDR3 is TGTGCCAGCAGTTACTCCCCAGATACGCAGTATTTT. Protein sequence: CASSYSPDTQYF.

The rearrangement links TRBV29-1 to TRBJ2-7; 8 bases match TRBD2. CDR1 is SQVTM and CDR2 is ANQGSEA in the germline V gene. The CDR3 is made up of 14 amino acids. Trimming at V came to 7 bases and at J to 0 bases, leaving 8 bases not matched to a gene. The CDR3 sequence is CSAIMTSASYEQYF. The CDR3, as DNA: TGCAGCGCCATAATGACTAGCGCCTCCTACGAGCAGTACTTC.

This clonotype was seen a handful of times. V and J are TRBV10-1 and TRBJ2-1, with D possibly TRBD2 on 5 matching bases. This CDR3 contains 15 residues. Trimming shortened V by 5 bases and J by 0 bases, and 11 bases separated the two germline ends. The germline V gene has CDR1 WNHNN and CDR2 SYGVQD (reference sequence). CDR3 residues: CASSPSGPSYNEQFF. The CDR3 region has the DNA TGCGCCAGCAGTCCGAGCGGACCCTCCTACAATGAGCAGTTCTTC.

The J gene is TRBJ1-5, the V gene TRBV20-1, with a weak D call TRBD1 (6 bases). The CDR3 contains 14 residues. Per the germline V gene, CDR1 is DFQATT and CDR2 is SNEGSKA (reference sequence). V was pared by 7 bases and J by 0 bases, with 13 bases between. The CDR3 sequence is CSVPEGGSNQPQHF. In DNA form, the CDR3 reads TGCAGTGTACCCGAGGGGGGTAGCAATCAGCCCCAGCATTTT.

As for this clonotype: A read error may be the cause here, since a much bigger clone is one base away. The CDR3 DNA reads TGCAGCGCTACTACAAGCTATAGCAATAAGCCCCAGCATTTT. Protein product: CSATTSYSNKPQHF. The chain recombines TRBV29-1 with TRBJ1-5; D ambiguous. This CDR3 region has 14 residues. CDR1 is SQVTM, CDR2 ANQGSEA, per germline.

CDR3 loop: CASSSSGQVDLYGYTF. CDR3 sequence (DNA): TGTGCCAGCAGTTCCTCTGGACAGGTAGACCTCTATGGCTACACCTTC. This chain uses TRBV6-2 or TRBV6-3 with TRBJ1-2; the match to TRBD1 covers 7 bases. This CDR3 is 16 amino acids long. CDR1 MNHEY and CDR2 SVGEGT come from the germline V gene. Trimming at V came to 4 bases and at J to 4 bases, leaving 12 bases not matched to a gene.

In its sample, this clonotype was seen a few times. The chain couples TRBV5-1 to TRBJ1-4; no reliable D call. Germline CDR1 and CDR2: SGHRS and YFSETQ. The CDR3 totals 15 residues. Trimming took off 7 bases at V and 2 bases at J, with 15 bases between the two ends. In nucleotides, the CDR3 is TGCGCCAGCCGCCCTTCTGGAAGCACTAATGAAAAACTGTTTTTT. This codes for CASRPSGSTNEKLFF.

This clonotype was observed at least ten times. This chain joins TRBV5-1 and TRBJ2-3; 11 bases match TRBD2. CDR1 and CDR2 from the germline V gene are SGHRS and YFSETQ. The CDR3 sequence is 16 residues long. V lost 3 bases and J lost 2; bases outside the gene matches: 5. The CDR3 is CASSSLAGGPTDTQYF. The CDR3 bases are TGCGCCAGCAGCTCTTTAGCGGGAGGGCCCACAGATACGCAGTATTTT.

This chain connects TRBV3-1 to TRBJ2-1; D not certain. The CDR3 length is 13 residues. Trimming took 3 bases from V and 8 from J, leaving 11 bases between them. Germline CDR1 reads LGHDT; CDR2 reads YNNKEL (reference sequence). The CDR3 is CASSHRLPHEQFF. CDR3 DNA: TGTGCCAGCAGCCATCGGCTACCCCATGAGCAGTTCTTC.

With regard to this clonotype: This may arise from a read error, as a much more abundant clone is one base away. The chain recombines TRBV18 with TRBJ2-7, with D tentatively TRBD1 or TRBD2 (5 bases each). Germline values: CDR1 KGHSH, CDR2 LQKENI. The CDR3 sequence is 13 residues long. V shed 3 bases and J shed 5 bases, with 11 bases lying between them. The CDR3 bases are TGTGCCAGCTCACCGGGACGGGGTAACGAGCAGTACTTC. This gives the protein CASSPGRGNEQYF. The full variable domain, rest sourced from reference TRBV18 and TRBJ2-7, is NAGVMQNPRHLVRRRGQEARLRCSPMKGHSHVYWYRQLPEEGLKFMVYLQKENIIDESGMPKERFSAEFPKEGPSILRIQQVVRGDSAAYFCASSPGRGNEQYFGPGTRLTVT.

The rearrangement joins TRBV15 to TRBJ1-2, with a possible D match to TRBD1 (5 bases). Deletions cut 1 base from V and 7 bases from J, with 13 bases between. The length of the CDR3 is 14 residues. CDR1 and CDR2 (germline): LNHNV, YYDKDF (reference sequence). CDR3: CATSRVGTESGYTF. For the CDR3, the DNA is TGTGCCACCAGCAGAGTGGGGACCGAGTCTGGCTACACCTTC. The full variable domain, in which reference TRBV15 and TRBJ1-2 provide the parts outside the CDR3, is DAMVIQNPRYQVTQFGKPVTLSCSQTLNHNVMYWYQQKSSQAPKLLFHYYDKDFNNEADTPDNFQSRRPNTSFCFLDIRSPGLGDTAMYLCATSRVGTESGYTFGSGTRLTVV.

V gene TRBV5-6 combines with J gene TRBJ1-2, with 7 bases that match TRBD1. The junction had 7 bases not matched to a gene; V was cut back by 5 bases and J by 0 bases. Per germline, CDR1 SGHDT and CDR2 YYEEEE. CDR3 length: 15 residues. CDR3 in DNA: TGTGCCAGCAGAGTAATCGGGACAGCTAACTATGGCTACACCTTC. This codes for CASRVIGTANYGYTF. The full variable domain, in which reference TRBV5-6 and TRBJ1-2 provide the parts outside the CDR3, is DAGVTQSPTHLIKTRGQQVTLRCSPKSGHDTVSWYQQALGQGPQFIFQYYEEEERQRGNFPDRFSGHQFPNYSSELNVNALLLGDSALYLCASRVIGTANYGYTFGSGTRLTVV.

This chain joins TRBV7-2 and TRBJ2-1; unclear D gene. The length of the CDR3 is 15 residues. V lost 5 bases and J lost 1, with 12 bases in between. The V gene's germline CDR1 is SGHTA and CDR2 FQGNSA. CDR3: CASSPQAFSYNEQFF. CDR3 nucleotide sequence: TGTGCCAGCAGCCCCCAGGCCTTTTCCTACAATGAGCAGTTCTTC.

This clonotype came up many times. The CDR3 nucleotides read TGCAGTGCTAGAGTAGCGGGGGGTGAGGTGGATACGCAGTATTTT. This codes for CSARVAGGEVDTQYF. The chain links TRBV20-1 to TRBJ2-3; 10 bases map to TRBD2. The V gene end was trimmed by 1 base and the J gene end by 6 bases; junction bases not matched to a gene: 7. This CDR3 contains 15 residues. The germline V gene encodes CDR1 DFQATT and CDR2 SNEGSKA (reference sequence).

This chain uses TRBV2 with TRBJ1-6, with unresolved D. The germline V gene has CDR1 SNHLY and CDR2 FYNNEI. The CDR3 is made up of 13 amino acids. The V end was cut by 4 bases, the J end by 10 bases, with 11 bases between. The CDR3 sequence is CASSVGYDSPLHF. CDR3 DNA: TGTGCCAGCAGTGTAGGGTACGACTCACCCCTCCACTTT.

Many counts were recorded for this clonotype. The rearrangement joins TRBV20-1 to TRBJ1-2; 9 bases line up with TRBD1. V lost 2 bases to trimming and J lost 8 bases; unmatched junction nucleotides: 3. The CDR3 spans 12 residues. Germline V gene data show CDR1 as DFQATT and CDR2 as SNEGSKA (reference sequence). The CDR3 nucleotides are TGCAGTGCTAGAACCACAGGGGGCGGCTACACCTTC. Its protein product is CSARTTGGGYTF.

The V gene is TRBV5-1, the J gene TRBJ1-5, with a weak D call TRBD1 (6 bases). The CDR3 spans 13 residues. Trimming shortened V by 8 bases and J by 5 bases, and 14 bases separated the two germline ends. Germline CDR1 and CDR2: SGHRS and YFSETQ. The CDR3 spells CASREQGDQPQHF. The CDR3 DNA sequence: TGCGCCAGTCGAGAACAGGGTGATCAGCCCCAGCATTTT.

This clonotype was counted only a few times. The gene calls are TRBV5-1 and TRBJ1-6; D gene uncertain. CDR3 size: 15 residues. CDR1 SGHRS and CDR2 YFSETQ come from the germline V gene. Trimming left V 0 bases short and J 5 bases short, with 9 bases between. CDR3 amino acids: CASSLVGINNSPLHF. The CDR3 coding sequence is TGCGCCAGCAGCTTGGTGGGAATTAATAATTCACCCCTCCACTTT.

This clonotype turned up a few times. The CDR3 nucleotides read TGCAGTGCTTATTTCATTACTAGCGGGCTGTACAATGAGCAGTTCTTC. Its translation is CSAYFITSGLYNEQFF. The V call is TRBV20-1, the J call TRBJ2-1; 9 positions match TRBD2. The ends lost 5 bases at V and 4 bases at J; junction bases unmatched: 12. Germline V gene data show CDR1 as DFQATT and CDR2 as SNEGSKA (reference sequence). This CDR3 spans 16 amino acids.

The rearrangement links TRBV29-1 to TRBJ2-2, with 9 bases fitting TRBD1. This CDR3 spans 14 amino acids. V lost 6 bases, J lost 2 bases, and 4 bases stayed unmatched. CDR1 SQVTM and CDR2 ANQGSEA come from the germline V gene. DNA for the CDR3: TGCAGCGTGGACAGGGGCTTTAACACCGGGGAGCTGTTTTTT. This sequence encodes CSVDRGFNTGELFF.

This clonotype was counted between two and nine times. A much larger clone sits a single nucleotide away, making a read error possible. The chain is built from TRBV12-3 or TRBV12-4 and TRBJ1-5; D not resolved. This CDR3 comprises 17 residues. CDR3 sequence: CASSLSKGAYSNRPQHF. In DNA form, the CDR3 reads TGTGCCAGCAGTTTGAGTAAGGGCGCTTATAGCAATCGGCCCCAGCATTTT.

V is TRBV15 and J is TRBJ2-3, with TRBD2 identical over 8 bases. The trim removed 2 bases at V and 2 bases at J, leaving 9 bases unmatched. This CDR3 comprises 17 residues. CDR1 is LNHNV and CDR2 is YYDKDF in the germline V gene (reference sequence). The CDR3 loop is CATSRLPTSAITDTQYF. The DNA for the CDR3 is TGTGCCACCAGCAGACTCCCGACTAGCGCGATCACAGATACGCAGTATTTT.

CDR3 nucleotides: TGTGCCAGCAGCCTGGAGGGATCGGAGCAGTACTTC. Residues: CASSLEGSEQYF. The V gene is TRBV11-2, the J gene TRBJ2-7; tentative D call: TRBD2 (6 bases). Trimming left V 5 bases short and J 7 bases short, with 12 bases between. Germline loops: CDR1 SGHAT, CDR2 FQNNGV. The CDR3 length is 12 residues. Full variable domain (remainder filled in from reference TRBV11-2 and TRBJ2-7): EAGVAQSPRYKIIEKRQSVAFWCNPISGHATLYWYQQILGQGPKLLIQFQNNGVVDDSQLPKDRFSAERLKGVDSTLKIQPAKLEDSAVYLCASSLEGSEQYFGPGTRLTVT.

This clonotype has more than one count but fewer than ten. This chain connects TRBV27 to TRBJ2-2; 8 bases align to TRBD2. The V gene end was trimmed by 11 bases and the J gene end by 5 bases; junction bases not matched to a gene: 13. Per the germline V gene, CDR1 is MNHEY and CDR2 is SMNVEV (reference sequence). CDR3 length: 15 amino acids. This CDR3 is CASQSTGGYTGELFF. The CDR3 coding sequence is TGTGCCTCTCAATCGACGGGGGGGTATACCGGGGAGCTGTTTTTT.

This clonotype occurred a few times. The chain couples TRBV5-1 to TRBJ2-2, with 14 bases that match TRBD2. The length of the CDR3 is 17 residues. V shed 6 bases and J 2 bases; nucleotides not matched to a gene: 6. In germline, CDR1 is SGHRS, CDR2 YFSETQ. The CDR3 is CASTLTSGGDNTGELFF. Written as DNA, the CDR3 is TGCGCCAGCACCCTGACTAGCGGGGGGGACAACACCGGGGAGCTGTTTTTT.

J is TRBJ1-2 and V is TRBV18; 10 bases match TRBD1. The trim removed 5 bases at V and 5 bases at J, leaving 14 bases unmatched. This CDR3 contains 17 residues. Germline-derived CDR1 and CDR2 are KGHSH and LQKENI. CDR3 nucleotides: TGTGCCAGCTCATCGACGGGGGACAGGGGTAGGAATTATGGCTACACCTTC. Its protein product is CASSSTGDRGRNYGYTF.

The chain joins TRBV20-1 to TRBJ2-4; TRBD1 matches at 8 bases. The CDR3 spans 15 residues. Germline assignment: CDR1 DFQATT and CDR2 SNEGSKA (reference sequence). The J segment lost 0 bases and the V segment lost 6 bases, leaving 7 bases of the junction unmatched. The CDR3, as DNA: TGCAGTGCCCTAGACAGGGGCTTAGCCAAAAACATTCAGTACTTC. Its protein product is CSALDRGLAKNIQYF.

This clonotype was seen ten or more times. The rearrangement links TRBV7-9 to TRBJ1-2; D unresolved. This CDR3 region has 13 residues. Germline-derived CDR1 and CDR2 are SEHNR and FQNEAQ (reference sequence). V was shortened by 2 bases and J by 5 bases, with 9 bases between the two germline ends. CDR3 protein: CASSLQGRYGYTF. The CDR3 DNA follows: TGTGCCAGCAGCTTACAAGGCCGGTATGGCTACACCTTC.